This T cell receptor beta chain was retrieved from a study of blood T cell repertoires in COVID-19. Turning to the study itself: Donors in the United States, Italy and Spain gave samples during acute or convalescent COVID-19. The cDNA or gDNA used as material had been derived from T cells, B-cell-depleted T cells, or PBMCs.

The CDR3 is 17 residues long. Germline CDR1 and CDR2: SGHNT and YYREEE (reference sequence). Trimming removed 0 bases from V and 1 base from J; junction bases left unmatched: 6. Original handling: Researchers report that nucleated cell counts were estimated from reference gene primer amplification. The method was immunoSEQ multiplex PCR; TCRdb's version includes in-frame clones alone and lacks a portion of them. D and trimming come from the DNA, and the V and J calls and clone size come from that table. This table has more than 250,000 clones, 85% appearing once. Material: peripheral blood. This TCR derives from a man over 45 with active or convalescent COVID-19. This rearrangement joins TRBV5-4 to TRBJ2-3, with TRBD2 identical over 9 bases. CDR3 nucleotides: TGTGCCAGCAGCTTGGACGCGTCTAGCGGGGGCACAGATACGCAGTATTTT. Protein product: CASSLDASSGGTDTQYF.